The clone carrying this T cell receptor (beta chain) was recorded only once. The data were produced by immunoSEQ multiplex PCR, yet TCRdb's version contains in-frame clones alone and is incomplete. Of 380,000 or so clones listed, more than 75% were seen once; the top ten hold 1% to 1.5%. This CDR3 region has 13 residues. Germline-derived CDR1 and CDR2 are SQVTM and ANQGSEA. Trimming left V 6 bases short and J 5 bases short, with 14 bases between. These data belong to a study of blood T cell repertoires in COVID-19. Symptom resolution, clearance, or two negative PCRs marked donors in Cohort 3 as recovered.

Sample: PBMCs or T cells enriched from blood (not recorded which). The chain is built from TRBV29-1 and TRBJ1-5, with D perhaps TRBD1 (6 bases). This receptor was identified in a man between 25 and 39 years old who had recovered from COVID-19. CDR3 coding DNA: TGCAGCGTCGCACAGGGTGAGGATCAGCCCCAGCATTTT. This gives the protein CSVAQGEDQPQHF.